The 21 T cell receptor beta chains in this list originate from one sample, sequenced in a study of T cell responses to AZD1222 COVID-19 vaccine. The assay was immunoSEQ multiplex PCR, and TCRdb's table has in-frame clones only and misses some. The sample consists of about 72,000 clones, about 88% of them appearing once. The sample in question was peripheral blood, obtained 28 days after the second AZD1222 dose. These receptors all stem from an adult who received the AZD1222 COVID-19 vaccine.

The genes are TRBV9 and TRBJ2-1; D remains ambiguous. Germline loops: CDR1 SGDLS, CDR2 YYNGEE. This CDR3 is 15 amino acids long. The V gene lost 0 bases and the J gene lost 0 bases, with 7 bases spanning the gap. CDR3 sequence reads: CASSVEGNSYNEQFF. Written as DNA, the CDR3 is TGTGCCAGCAGCGTAGAGGGAAACTCCTACAATGAGCAGTTCTTC.

CDR3 sequence: CASSLGPTGSPLHF. Here the CDR3 DNA reads TGTGCCAGCAGTTTAGGGCCGACGGGTTCACCCCTCCACTTT. The chain has TRBV27 and TRBJ1-6; D remains ambiguous. The CDR3 consists of 14 residues. Germline-derived CDR1 and CDR2 are MNHEY and SMNVEV (reference sequence). With 2 bases removed from V and 9 bases from J, the gap between germline ends came to 11 bases.

CDR3 loop: CASSSSEPTDTQYF. The CDR3 bases are TGTGCCAGTAGTTCATCGGAACCCACAGATACGCAGTATTTT. This chain links TRBV19 with TRBJ2-3; D gene unclear. Germline lookup yields CDR1 LNHDA and CDR2 SQIVND (reference sequence). Trimming cost V 5 bases and J 2 bases, with 11 bases left between them. This CDR3 comprises 14 residues.

V and J are TRBV7-2 and TRBJ2-3; D is uncertain. Per the germline V gene, CDR1 is SGHTA and CDR2 is FQGNSA. This CDR3 is 13 amino acids long. V shed 2 bases and J shed 5 bases, with 8 bases lying between them. The CDR3 is CASSLKTGDTQYF. CDR3 coding DNA: TGTGCCAGCAGCTTAAAGACCGGAGATACGCAGTATTTT.

The chain recombines TRBV9 with TRBJ2-2; D call uncertain. V was shortened by 0 bases and J by 1 base, with 7 bases between the two germline ends. CDR1 and CDR2 (germline): SGDLS, YYNGEE. The CDR3 runs to 15 residues. The CDR3 protein is CASSVGVGNTGELFF. The DNA for the CDR3 is TGTGCCAGCAGCGTAGGGGTGGGGAACACCGGGGAGCTGTTTTTT.

The chain uses TRBV2 and TRBJ2-7; possible D gene TRBD2, 5 bases. The CDR3 contains 13 residues. The V gene's germline CDR1 is SNHLY and CDR2 FYNNEI. V lost 5 bases to trimming and J lost 7 bases, with 15 bases between them. CDR3 residues: CASSKRTDLEQYF. In nucleotides, the CDR3 is TGTGCCAGCAGTAAGCGGACGGACCTGGAGCAGTACTTC.

V usage is TRBV6-5 and J usage is TRBJ1-1; the D is unclear. Germline CDR1 MNHEY, CDR2 SVGAGI. V was trimmed by 0 bases and J by 0 bases, leaving 8 bases between them. CDR3 length: 15 amino acids. CDR3 amino acids: CASSYSFQLNTEAFF. In nucleotides, the CDR3 is TGTGCCAGCAGTTACTCTTTCCAGTTGAACACTGAAGCTTTCTTT.

This chain uses TRBV28 with TRBJ2-5, with D possibly TRBD1 on 5 matching bases. V lost 3 bases and J 5 bases, leaving 16 bases between the germline ends. The CDR3 extends over 15 amino acids. The germline gives CDR1 MDHEN, CDR2 SYDVKM. CDR3 protein: CASSLGQRGRETQYF. The CDR3 DNA reads as TGTGCCAGCAGTTTGGGGCAGAGAGGACGTGAGACCCAGTACTTC.

This chain connects TRBV6-1 to TRBJ1-1; 8 nucleotides align to TRBD1. Germline CDR1 MNHNS, CDR2 SASEGT. The CDR3 extends over 13 amino acids. With V trimmed by 1 base and J by 9 bases, 4 bases remained unmatched. CDR3 coding DNA: TGTGCCAGCAGTGAAGGGGGGACAGGACAAGCTTTCTTT. Its protein product is CASSEGGTGQAFF.

This chain uses TRBV6-5 with TRBJ1-3, with unresolved D. Trimming removed 6 bases from V and 0 bases from J, with 12 bases in between. From germline, CDR1 is MNHEY and CDR2 SVGAGI. This CDR3 is 15 amino acids long. The CDR3 protein is CASSPKWGSGNTIYF. The CDR3 DNA reads TGTGCCAGCAGCCCAAAATGGGGCTCTGGAAACACCATATATTTT.

This clone was seen a single time. The chain joins TRBV24-1 to TRBJ2-1; a possible D gene is TRBD1 (6 bases). Trimming cost V 3 bases and J 0 bases, with 11 bases left between them. This CDR3 comprises 16 residues. Per germline, CDR1 KGHDR and CDR2 SFDVKD. Written as DNA, the CDR3 is TGTGCCACCAGTGATCGGACAGCACGCTCCTACAATGAGCAGTTCTTC. It specifies CATSDRTARSYNEQFF.

This clone was seen once. This sequence joins TRBV19 and TRBJ2-1; D is unclear. The V end lost 2 bases, the J end lost 9 bases, and 20 bases lay between the germline ends. Germline V CDR1 and CDR2: LNHDA, SQIVND (reference sequence). The CDR3 loop spans 16 amino acids. CDR3 nucleotide sequence: TGTGCCAGTAGTATATCGACCCCTAGTTCTGAAGGTGAGCAGTTCTTC. It codes for CASSISTPSSEGEQFF.

The V call is TRBV7-9, the J call TRBJ2-3; no clear D. Germline V gene lookup returns CDR1 SEHNR and CDR2 FQNEAQ (reference sequence). V was clipped by 5 bases and J by 1 base, with 13 bases between them. The CDR3 is 15 amino acids. The chain's CDR3 is CASSLSFLRTDTQYF. Here the CDR3 DNA reads TGTGCCAGCAGCCTCTCGTTCCTGCGCACAGATACGCAGTATTTT.

The rearrangement uses TRBV3-1 (or the pseudogene TRBV3-2) and TRBJ2-1, with D possibly matching TRBD1 (6 bases). The ends were cut back, 5 bases at V and 2 bases at J, with 19 bases in the middle. From germline, CDR1 is LGHDT and CDR2 YNNKEL (reference sequence). This CDR3 region has 17 residues. CDR3 DNA sequence: TGTGCCAGCAGCTACTTGGGGGCCTACGGGGCCTACAATGAGCAGTTCTTC. Its translation is CASSYLGAYGAYNEQFF.

The chain links TRBV11-3 to TRBJ2-1, with 7 bases aligning to TRBD1. The CDR3 has 15 amino acids. V shed 4 bases and J 0 bases; nucleotides not matched to a gene: 3. Germline CDR1 and CDR2: SGHNT and YENEEA. The CDR3 sequence: CASSSYRGSYNEQFF. CDR3 DNA: TGTGCCAGCAGCTCTTACAGGGGCTCCTACAATGAGCAGTTCTTC.

The count of this clone is one. The genes are TRBV3-1 (or the pseudogene TRBV3-2) and TRBJ1-3, with D perhaps TRBD1 (5 bases). Germline V gene data show CDR1 as LGHDT and CDR2 as YNNKEL (reference sequence). V dropped 2 bases and J dropped 14 bases, with 16 bases sitting between them. The CDR3 contains 13 residues. The CDR3 DNA follows: TGTGCCAGCAGCCAACCCAACAGGTTGGGACTATATTTT. Protein: CASSQPNRLGLYF.

The chain links TRBV27 to TRBJ1-1; D gene ambiguous. The V gene lost 2 bases and the J gene lost 1 base, with 5 bases spanning the gap. The length of the CDR3 is 13 residues. Germline V gene lookup returns CDR1 MNHEY and CDR2 SMNVEV (reference sequence). CDR3 nucleotide sequence: TGTGCCAGCAGTTTAAGCAGGAACACTGAAGCTTTCTTT. Translating gives CASSLSRNTEAFF.

The V and J genes are TRBV29-1 and TRBJ1-2; 8 bases are a match to TRBD1. Germline CDR1 SQVTM, CDR2 ANQGSEA. The V gene end was trimmed by 2 bases and the J gene end by 5 bases; junction bases not matched to a gene: 7. The CDR3 length is 14 residues. CDR3 coding DNA: TGCAGCGTTGAAATACCGACAGGGGCGTATGGCTACACCTTC. Protein sequence: CSVEIPTGAYGYTF.

The V and J genes are TRBV28 and TRBJ1-5, with D possibly TRBD1 on 5 matching bases. This CDR3 has 12 amino acids. Germline lookup yields CDR1 MDHEN and CDR2 SYDVKM. Trimming removed 8 bases at V and 1 base at J, with 6 bases between. The CDR3 protein is CASRDSNQPQHF. DNA of the CDR3: TGTGCCAGCCGGGACAGCAATCAGCCCCAGCATTTT.

This chain links TRBV7-6 with TRBJ2-1; 7 nucleotides line up with TRBD2. The length of the CDR3 is 16 residues. The germline V gene has CDR1 SGHVS and CDR2 FNYEAQ. The ends lost 5 bases at V and 4 bases at J; junction bases unmatched: 11. DNA for the CDR3: TGTGCCAGCAGCCCCCGGAGGCTAGCGGAATACAATGAGCAGTTCTTC. Residues: CASSPRRLAEYNEQFF.

The gene calls are TRBV4-2 and TRBJ1-2; a weak D match, TRBD1 (5 bases). Trimming cost V 0 bases and J 8 bases, with 19 bases left between them. This CDR3 is built from 16 residues. Germline V gives CDR1 LGHNA, CDR2 YNFKEQ. Written as DNA, the CDR3 is TGTGCCAGCAGCCAAGATGTTGGGAGGGGTTCTTGGGGCTACACCTTC. This encodes CASSQDVGRGSWGYTF.